One and the same sample provided the 26 T cell receptor beta chains below, sequenced in a study of PD-1 blockade in mismatch repair-deficient tumors. Assay: immunoSEQ multiplex PCR; the TCRdb copy retains only in-frame clones and omits some. The profile shows about 67,000 clones, 70% to 80% of them singletons. Specimen: peripheral blood, collected 2 weeks after starting pembrolizumab. Receptors were obtained from an adult with mismatch repair-deficient cancer.

The V call is TRBV6-5, the J call TRBJ1-1; no clear D. CDR1 MNHEY and CDR2 SVGAGI come from the germline V gene. The CDR3 sequence is 13 residues long. V lost 6 bases, J lost 1 base, and 9 bases lay in between. CDR3 coding DNA: TGTGCCAGCAGACAAACAAGGAACACTGAAGCTTTCTTT. Its protein product is CASRQTRNTEAFF.

The genes are TRBV28 and TRBJ2-7; no clear D. Trimming left V 5 bases short and J 0 bases short, with 17 bases between. Per germline, CDR1 MDHEN and CDR2 SYDVKM. This CDR3 comprises 16 residues. CDR3: CASSPTVLRTSYEQYF. The CDR3 region has the DNA TGTGCCAGCAGTCCGACCGTGTTGCGCACCTCCTACGAGCAGTACTTC.

CDR3 nucleotide sequence: TGTGCCAGCAGTCCTACGCCTAGCTGGTCCTTGTACTTC. It yields the protein CASSPTPSWSLYF. The chain carries TRBV25-1 and TRBJ2-5; a possible D gene is TRBD2 (5 bases). Germline CDR1 and CDR2: MGHDK and SYGVNS. The ends were cut back, 5 bases at V and 13 bases at J, with 20 bases in the middle. The CDR3 runs to 13 residues.

V is TRBV6-5 and J is TRBJ1-5; unclear D gene. Germline V gene data show CDR1 as MNHEY and CDR2 as SVGAGI. The CDR3 has 14 residues. V lost 6 bases to trimming and J lost 11 bases, with 20 bases between them. The CDR3 DNA is TGTGCCAGCAGGTCGAGGTGGGCGGCCGAGTCCCAGCATTTT. Its translation is CASRSRWAAESQHF.

This chain uses TRBV7-9 with TRBJ2-7; the match to TRBD2 covers 11 bases. CDR3 length equals 16 residues. Trimming removed 5 bases from V and 2 bases from J; junction bases left unmatched: 8. Germline lookup yields CDR1 SEHNR and CDR2 FQNEAQ (reference sequence). The CDR3 spells CASSTPGTSGTYEQYF. DNA for the CDR3: TGTGCCAGCAGCACCCCCGGGACTAGCGGAACCTACGAGCAGTACTTC. Filled out from reference TRBV7-9 and TRBJ2-7, the complete variable domain reads DTGVSQNPRHKITKRGQNVTFRCDPISEHNRLYWYRQTLGQGPEFLTYFQNEAQLEKSRLLSDRFSAERPKGSFSTLEIQRTEQGDSAMYLCASSTPGTSGTYEQYFGPGTRLTVT.

This chain connects TRBV5-6 to TRBJ1-1; D gene unclear. The ends were cut back, 5 bases at V and 1 base at J, with 9 bases in the middle. This CDR3 is built from 13 residues. Germline V gene sequence: CDR1 SGHDT, CDR2 YYEEEE. The CDR3 protein is CASSFFQNTEAFF. The CDR3 nucleotides read TGTGCCAGCAGTTTTTTCCAGAACACTGAAGCTTTCTTT.

The rearrangement uses TRBV28 and TRBJ1-1, with 8 nucleotides matching TRBD1. Germline CDR1 is MDHEN and CDR2 is SYDVKM. V dropped 6 bases and J dropped 4; count of bases not matched to a gene: 10. The CDR3 length is 15 residues. The DNA for the CDR3 is TGTGCCAGCAGGGGGCAGGGGGCGTTGGGCACTGAAGCTTTCTTT. Protein product: CASRGQGALGTEAFF.

The chain combines TRBV7-3 with TRBJ2-3; the match to TRBD2 covers 12 bases. V was pared by 3 bases and J by 5 bases, with 9 bases of the junction left unmatched. Germline-derived CDR1 and CDR2 are SGHTA and FQGTGA. The CDR3 is 17 amino acids. The CDR3 reads CASSFGASGRAIDTQYF. As DNA, the CDR3 is TGTGCCAGCAGCTTCGGGGCTAGCGGGAGGGCCATAGATACGCAGTATTTT.

The chain has TRBV9 and TRBJ2-1; D remains unclear. CDR3 length: 13 amino acids. CDR1 and CDR2 (germline): SGDLS, YYNGEE. Trimming removed 6 bases from V and 4 bases from J, with 11 bases in between. The CDR3 coding sequence is TGTGCCAGCAACCCGGACGGATACAATGAGCAGTTCTTC. This codes for CASNPDGYNEQFF. The full variable domain, in which reference TRBV9 and TRBJ2-1 provide the parts outside the CDR3, is DSGVTQTPKHLITATGQRVTLRCSPRSGDLSVYWYQQSLDQGLQFLIQYYNGEERAKGNILERFSAQQFPDLHSELNLSSLELGDSALYFCASNPDGYNEQFFGPGTRLTVL.

This clone was counted once. V is TRBV5-8 and J is TRBJ2-1; D perhaps matches TRBD2 (6 bases). The germline CDR1 and CDR2 sequences are SGHTS and YDEGEE. The CDR3 runs to 15 residues. Trimming left V 0 bases short and J 3 bases short, with 10 bases between. In nucleotides, the CDR3 is TGTGCCAGCAGCTTGGTAGGGACTCGCTACAATGAGCAGTTCTTC. It translates to CASSLVGTRYNEQFF.

V and J are TRBV9 and TRBJ1-4, with D unclear. The CDR3 spans 18 residues. Trimming shortened V by 5 bases and J by 8 bases, and 28 bases separated the two germline ends. Looked up from germline, CDR1 is SGDLS and CDR2 is YYNGEE. The CDR3 loop reads CASSVTNVGSGPGEKLFF. The CDR3 DNA follows: TGTGCCAGCAGTGTTACAAACGTGGGGAGTGGGCCTGGGGAAAAACTGTTTTTT. Looking up the rest from reference TRBV9 and TRBJ1-4 gives the full variable domain: DSGVTQTPKHLITATGQRVTLRCSPRSGDLSVYWYQQSLDQGLQFLIQYYNGEERAKGNILERFSAQQFPDLHSELNLSSLELGDSALYFCASSVTNVGSGPGEKLFFGSGTQLSVL.

The chain has TRBV29-1 and TRBJ2-3; D gene unclear. Germline CDR1 SQVTM, CDR2 ANQGSEA. This CDR3 comprises 18 residues. V shed 4 bases and J shed 1 base, with 24 bases lying between them. CDR3 bases: TGCAGCGTTGCCCCTTCGAGGCTAGTGGGAAGGGGCACAGATACGCAGTATTTT. It codes for CSVAPSRLVGRGTDTQYF.

The V gene is TRBV5-1, the J gene TRBJ2-5, with TRBD1 identical over 7 bases. Germline assignment: CDR1 SGHRS and CDR2 YFSETQ. This CDR3 spans 14 amino acids. With 2 bases clipped from V and 1 base from J, the junction kept 2 bases outside the gene matches. The CDR3 sequence: CASSLPGGQETQYF. The CDR3 region has the DNA TGCGCCAGCAGCTTACCAGGGGGCCAAGAGACCCAGTACTTC.

The chain has TRBV21-1 and TRBJ2-7; the table names TRBD2, a call not compared with the DNA. TRBV21-1 is shown as a pseudogene. This CDR3 comprises 18 residues. As DNA, the CDR3 is TGTGCCAGCAGCAAAGAGGAGGCGGGGTGGAGACACTCCTACGAGCAGTACTTC. Protein: CASSKEEAGWRHSYEQYF.

The genes are TRBV19 and TRBJ2-7, with D possibly TRBD1 on 5 matching bases. The CDR3 spans 15 residues. Germline loops: CDR1 LNHDA, CDR2 SQIVND (reference sequence). Trimming shortened V by 3 bases and J by 0 bases, and 12 bases separated the two germline ends. The DNA of the CDR3 is TGTGCCAGTAGTATTGACAGTTACAACTCCTACGAGCAGTACTTC. Translation: CASSIDSYNSYEQYF.

This clone was counted only a few times. The V and J genes are TRBV7-8 and TRBJ1-5, with D tentatively TRBD1 (6 bases). This CDR3 is built from 12 residues. Germline loops: CDR1 SGHVS, CDR2 FQNEAQ. Trimming pared 4 bases from V and 9 bases from J, leaving 10 bases between. In DNA form, the CDR3 reads TGTGCCAGCAGCTCGGGACAAGGGCCCCAGCATTTT. It is translated as CASSSGQGPQHF.

The V call is TRBV19, the J call TRBJ1-5, with D tentatively TRBD1 (6 bases). V was cut by 5 bases and J by 6 bases, with 17 bases left in between. Per germline, CDR1 LNHDA and CDR2 SQIVND (reference sequence). The CDR3 loop spans 15 amino acids. CDR3 coding DNA: TGTGCCAGTAGTCCGGAGGGGGACTACGGTCAGCCCCAGCATTTT. Translated, it gives CASSPEGDYGQPQHF.

The chain is built from TRBV28 and TRBJ2-7; D call uncertain. The J call may not be correct, given that the DNA end is closer to TRBJ2-1. This CDR3 has 15 amino acids. The germline CDR1 and CDR2 sequences are MDHEN and SYDVKM. CDR3 sequence reads: CASSSPVSGSYEQFF. The DNA of the CDR3 is TGTGCCAGCAGTTCCCCGGTTTCTGGCTCCTACGAGCAGTTCTTC.

This clone has only a few counts. This sequence joins TRBV27 and TRBJ2-1; TRBD2 aligns across 9 bases. The CDR3 runs 18 residues. Germline lookup yields CDR1 MNHEY and CDR2 SMNVEV (reference sequence). Losses at the gene ends were 6 bases for V and 0 bases for J; bases not matched to a gene: 12. The CDR3 spells CASRRLTGLASSYNEQFF. CDR3 sequence (DNA): TGTGCCAGCAGACGTCTCACCGGACTAGCGAGCTCCTACAATGAGCAGTTCTTC.

The genes are TRBV5-1 and TRBJ2-2; 7 nucleotides match TRBD1. Germline assignment: CDR1 SGHRS and CDR2 YFSETQ. V shed 3 bases, J shed 3 bases, and the junction held 2 bases outside the gene matches. The CDR3 is 14 amino acids. The CDR3 nucleotides are TGCGCCAGCAGCTCGACAGGGTACACCGGGGAGCTGTTTTTT. Its protein product is CASSSTGYTGELFF.

The CDR3: CASSPRTEPPQETQYF. Here the CDR3 DNA reads TGTGCCAGCAGCCCCCGGACCGAACCACCTCAAGAGACCCAGTACTTC. J is TRBJ2-5 and V is TRBV9; D not certain. The CDR3 extends over 16 amino acids. Germline assignment: CDR1 SGDLS and CDR2 YYNGEE. V was pared by 4 bases and J by 2 bases, with 18 bases between.

This sequence joins TRBV5-1 and TRBJ2-3; tentative D call: TRBD1 (6 bases). V lost 6 bases to trimming and J lost 2 bases, with 13 bases between them. CDR1 SGHRS and CDR2 YFSETQ come from the germline V gene. The CDR3 has 14 amino acids. The chain's CDR3 is CASTRDTYTDTQYF. In nucleotides, the CDR3 is TGCGCCAGCACCCGGGACACCTACACAGATACGCAGTATTTT. Complete variable domain (other parts from reference TRBV5-1 and TRBJ2-3): KAGVTQTPRYLIKTRGQQVTLSCSPISGHRSVSWYQQTPGQGLQFLFEYFSETQRNKGNFPGRFSGRQFSNSRSEMNVSTLELGDSALYLCASTRDTYTDTQYFGPGTRLTVL.

The V call is TRBV27, the J call TRBJ2-7; D not resolved. There are 13 residues in the CDR3. Germline V gene lookup returns CDR1 MNHEY and CDR2 SMNVEV (reference sequence). V gave up 5 bases and J gave up 1 base, with 9 bases separating them. CDR3 nucleotides: TGTGCCAGCAGTCCCGACGGGTCCTACGAGCAGTACTTC. Translated, it gives CASSPDGSYEQYF.

The gene calls are TRBV5-1 and TRBJ2-5; unclear D gene. V was shortened by 0 bases and J by 3 bases, with 3 bases between the two germline ends. This CDR3 is 12 amino acids long. The germline V gene encodes CDR1 SGHRS and CDR2 YFSETQ. As DNA, the CDR3 is TGCGCCAGCAGCTTGGGGAAAGAGACCCAGTACTTC. Translated, it gives CASSLGKETQYF.

The chain recombines TRBV27 with TRBJ2-3; 7 positions agree with TRBD2. CDR3 length: 17 amino acids. Germline values: CDR1 MNHEY, CDR2 SMNVEV (reference sequence). V lost 3 bases to trimming and J lost 0 bases; unmatched junction nucleotides: 9. This CDR3 is CASSFFPLAKSTDTQYF. The CDR3 nucleotides are TGTGCCAGCAGTTTCTTCCCACTAGCGAAAAGCACAGATACGCAGTATTTT.

The V gene is TRBV11-2, the J gene TRBJ2-7; 9 bases agree with TRBD2. Germline V gene data show CDR1 as SGHAT and CDR2 as FQNNGV. After removal of 1 base from V and 2 bases from J, the junction contained 3 bases not matched to a gene. The length of the CDR3 is 15 residues. In nucleotides, the CDR3 is TGTGCCAGCAGCTTAGGAATAGCGGGGGCCTACGAGCAGTACTTC. It translates to CASSLGIAGAYEQYF.